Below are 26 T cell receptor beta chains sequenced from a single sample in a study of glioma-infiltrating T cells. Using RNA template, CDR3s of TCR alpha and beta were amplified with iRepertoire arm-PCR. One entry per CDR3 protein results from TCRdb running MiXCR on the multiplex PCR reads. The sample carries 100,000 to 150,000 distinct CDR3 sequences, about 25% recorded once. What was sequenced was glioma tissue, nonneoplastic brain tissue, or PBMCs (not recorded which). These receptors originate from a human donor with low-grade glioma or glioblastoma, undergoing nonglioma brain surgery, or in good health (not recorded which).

The CDR3 DNA reads TGCAGTGCTAGCCGAGACGAGACCCAGTACTTC. This codes for CSASRDETQYF. This sequence joins TRBV20-1 and TRBJ2-5; no firm D call. With 3 bases removed from V and 5 bases from J, the gap between germline ends came to 7 bases. The length of the CDR3 is 11 residues. Looked up from germline, CDR1 is DFQATT and CDR2 is SNEGSKA (reference sequence).

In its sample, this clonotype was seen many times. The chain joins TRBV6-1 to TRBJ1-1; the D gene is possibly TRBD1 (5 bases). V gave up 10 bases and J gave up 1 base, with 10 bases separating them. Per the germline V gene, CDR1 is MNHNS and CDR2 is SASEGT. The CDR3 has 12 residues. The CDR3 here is CATGTANTEAFF. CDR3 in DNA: TGTGCCACCGGGACGGCGAACACTGAAGCTTTCTTT.

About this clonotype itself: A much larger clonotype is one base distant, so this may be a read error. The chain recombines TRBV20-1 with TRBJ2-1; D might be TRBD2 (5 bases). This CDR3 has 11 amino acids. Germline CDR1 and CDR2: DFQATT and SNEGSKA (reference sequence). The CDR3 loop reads CGARDYPEQFF. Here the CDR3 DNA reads TGCGGTGCTAGAGACTATCCTGAGCAGTTCTTC.

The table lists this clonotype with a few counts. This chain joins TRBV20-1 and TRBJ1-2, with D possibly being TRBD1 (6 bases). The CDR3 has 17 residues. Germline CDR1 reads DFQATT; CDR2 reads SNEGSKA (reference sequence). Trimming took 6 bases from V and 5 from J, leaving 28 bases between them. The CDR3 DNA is TGCAGTGCGACGATCCGCCGAGGAGGGGGGGGCCTTTATGGCTACACCTTC. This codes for CSATIRRGGGGLYGYTF.

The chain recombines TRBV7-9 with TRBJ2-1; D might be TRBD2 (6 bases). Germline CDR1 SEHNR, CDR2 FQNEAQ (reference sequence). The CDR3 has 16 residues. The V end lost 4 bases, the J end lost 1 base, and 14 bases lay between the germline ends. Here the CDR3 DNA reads TGTGCCAGCAGCTCCCTTGCGGGGACTTCCTACAATGAGCAGTTCTTC. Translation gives CASSSLAGTSYNEQFF.

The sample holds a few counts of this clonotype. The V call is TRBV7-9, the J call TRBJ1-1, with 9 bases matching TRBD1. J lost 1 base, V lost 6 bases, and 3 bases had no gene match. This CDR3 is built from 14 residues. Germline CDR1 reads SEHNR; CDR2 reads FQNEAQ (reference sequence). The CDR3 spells CASSMGQGNTEAFF. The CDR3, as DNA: TGTGCCAGCAGTATGGGACAGGGGAACACTGAAGCTTTCTTT.

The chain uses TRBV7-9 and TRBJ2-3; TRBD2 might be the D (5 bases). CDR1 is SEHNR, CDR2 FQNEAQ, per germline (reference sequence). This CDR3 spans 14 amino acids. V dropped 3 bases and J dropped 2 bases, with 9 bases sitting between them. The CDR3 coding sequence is TGTGCCAGCAGCTTGAGGGTTGACACAGATACGCAGTATTTT. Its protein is CASSLRVDTDTQYF.

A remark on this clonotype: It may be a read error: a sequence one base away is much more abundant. CDR3 amino acids: CASSRNLQAQYF. The CDR3 DNA follows: TGTGCCAGCAGTCGTAATCTCCAGGCCCAGTACTTC. The genes are TRBV27 and TRBJ2-5, with D hard to call. The CDR3 runs to 12 residues. Germline CDR1 MNHEY, CDR2 SMNVEV (reference sequence). V was cut by 5 bases and J by 9 bases, with 13 bases left in between.

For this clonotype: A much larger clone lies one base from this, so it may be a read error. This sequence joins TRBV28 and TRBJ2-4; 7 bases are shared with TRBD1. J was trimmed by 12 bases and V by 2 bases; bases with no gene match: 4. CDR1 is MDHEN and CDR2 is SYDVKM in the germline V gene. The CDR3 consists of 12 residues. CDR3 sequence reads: CASSLVGQDQYF. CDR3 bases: TGTGCCAGCAGTTTAGTCGGACAGGATCAGTACTTC.

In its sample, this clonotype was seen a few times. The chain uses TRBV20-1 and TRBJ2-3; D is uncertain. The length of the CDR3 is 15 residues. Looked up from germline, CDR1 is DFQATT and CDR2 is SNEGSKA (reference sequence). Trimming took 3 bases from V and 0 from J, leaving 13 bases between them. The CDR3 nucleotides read TGCAGTGCTAGTTACAGCCTATCTAGCACAGATACGCAGTATTTT. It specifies CSASYSLSSTDTQYF.

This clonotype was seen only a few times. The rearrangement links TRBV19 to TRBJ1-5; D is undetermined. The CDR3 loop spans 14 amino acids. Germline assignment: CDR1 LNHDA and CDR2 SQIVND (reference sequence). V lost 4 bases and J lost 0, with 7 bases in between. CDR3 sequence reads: CASSSYSSNQPQHF. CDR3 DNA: TGTGCCAGTAGTAGCTACAGTAGCAATCAGCCCCAGCATTTT.

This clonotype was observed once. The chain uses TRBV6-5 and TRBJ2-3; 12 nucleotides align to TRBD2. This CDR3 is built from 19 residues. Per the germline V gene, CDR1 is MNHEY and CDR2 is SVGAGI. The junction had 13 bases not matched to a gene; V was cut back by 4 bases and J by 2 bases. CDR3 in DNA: TGTGCCAGCAGTTTCCTAGCGGGGGGGTGGGGACAGGTCACAGATACGCAGTATTTT. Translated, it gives CASSFLAGGWGQVTDTQYF.

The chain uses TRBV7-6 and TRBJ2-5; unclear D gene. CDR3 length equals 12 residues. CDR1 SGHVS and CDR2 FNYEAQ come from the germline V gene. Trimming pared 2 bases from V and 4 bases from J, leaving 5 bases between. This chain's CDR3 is CASSLYGETQYF. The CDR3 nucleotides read TGTGCCAGCAGCTTATACGGAGAGACCCAGTACTTC.

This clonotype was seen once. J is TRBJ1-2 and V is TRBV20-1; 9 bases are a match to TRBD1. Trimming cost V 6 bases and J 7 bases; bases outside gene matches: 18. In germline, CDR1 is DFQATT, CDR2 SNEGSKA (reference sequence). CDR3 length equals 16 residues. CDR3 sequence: CSAAMPGTGTRGGYTF. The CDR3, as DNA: TGCAGTGCCGCAATGCCTGGGACAGGGACCCGCGGTGGCTACACCTTC.

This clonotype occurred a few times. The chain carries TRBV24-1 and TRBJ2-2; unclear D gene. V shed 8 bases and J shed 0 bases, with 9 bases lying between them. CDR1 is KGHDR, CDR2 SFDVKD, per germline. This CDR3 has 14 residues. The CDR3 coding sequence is TGTGCCACCAACGGCGGATCGAACACCGGGGAGCTGTTTTTT. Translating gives CATNGGSNTGELFF.

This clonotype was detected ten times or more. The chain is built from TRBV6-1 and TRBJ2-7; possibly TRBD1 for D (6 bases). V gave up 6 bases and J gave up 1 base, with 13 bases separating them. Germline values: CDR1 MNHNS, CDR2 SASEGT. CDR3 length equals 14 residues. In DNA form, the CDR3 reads TGTGCCAGCAGAAGGGACACAACATCCTACGAGCAGTACGTC. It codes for CASRRDTTSYEQYV.

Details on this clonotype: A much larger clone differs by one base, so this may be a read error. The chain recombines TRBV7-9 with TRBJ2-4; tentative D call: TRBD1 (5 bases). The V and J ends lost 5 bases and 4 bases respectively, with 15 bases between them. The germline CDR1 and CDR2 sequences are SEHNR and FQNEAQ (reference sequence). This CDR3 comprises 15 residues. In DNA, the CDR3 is TGTGCCAGCAGCCCACCCCGACGGACAAAAAACATTCAGTACTTC. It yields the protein CASSPPRRTKNIQYF.

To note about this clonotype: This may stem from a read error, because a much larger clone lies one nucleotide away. The CDR3 DNA reads as TGCAATGCTAGTCGGATAAGCCAGCCCCAGCATTTT. Its translation is CNASRISQPQHF. This rearrangement joins TRBV20-1 to TRBJ1-5, with no clear D. CDR1 is DFQATT and CDR2 is SNEGSKA in the germline V gene (reference sequence). The CDR3 is made up of 12 amino acids.

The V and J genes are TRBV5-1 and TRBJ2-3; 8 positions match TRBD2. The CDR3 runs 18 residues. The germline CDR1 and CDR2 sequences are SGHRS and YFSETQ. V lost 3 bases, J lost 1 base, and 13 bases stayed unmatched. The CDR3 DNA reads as TGCGCCAGCAGCTCCCGGCCGGGGGGGCTCGACCGCACAGATACGCAGTATTTT. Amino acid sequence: CASSSRPGGLDRTDTQYF.

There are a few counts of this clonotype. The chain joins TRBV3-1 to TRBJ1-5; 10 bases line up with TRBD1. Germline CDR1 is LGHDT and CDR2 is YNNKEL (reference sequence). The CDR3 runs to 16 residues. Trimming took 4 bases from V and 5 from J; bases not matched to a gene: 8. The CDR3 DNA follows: TGTGCCAGCAGCCCCAGGGGGACAGGGGATGATCAGCCCCAGCATTTT. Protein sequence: CASSPRGTGDDQPQHF.

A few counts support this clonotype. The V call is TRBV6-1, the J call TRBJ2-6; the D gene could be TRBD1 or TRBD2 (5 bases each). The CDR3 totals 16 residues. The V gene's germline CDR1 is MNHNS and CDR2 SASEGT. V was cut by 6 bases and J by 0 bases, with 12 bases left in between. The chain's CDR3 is CASRLGTASGANVLTF. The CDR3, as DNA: TGTGCCAGCAGGCTGGGGACGGCCTCTGGGGCCAACGTCCTGACTTTC.

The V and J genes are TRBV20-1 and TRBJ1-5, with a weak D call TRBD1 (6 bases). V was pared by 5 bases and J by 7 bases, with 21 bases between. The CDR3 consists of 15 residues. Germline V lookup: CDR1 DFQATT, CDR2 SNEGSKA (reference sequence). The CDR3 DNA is TGCAGTGCTCGACCCGAGTGGGGGCGAGGGCAGCCCCAGCATTTT. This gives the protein CSARPEWGRGQPQHF.

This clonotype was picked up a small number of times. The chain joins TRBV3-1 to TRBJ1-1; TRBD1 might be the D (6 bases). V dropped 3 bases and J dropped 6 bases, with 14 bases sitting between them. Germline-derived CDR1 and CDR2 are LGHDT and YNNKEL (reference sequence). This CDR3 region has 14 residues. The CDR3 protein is CASSHLDSVAEAFF. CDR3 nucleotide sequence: TGTGCCAGCAGCCACCTGGACAGTGTTGCTGAAGCTTTCTTT.

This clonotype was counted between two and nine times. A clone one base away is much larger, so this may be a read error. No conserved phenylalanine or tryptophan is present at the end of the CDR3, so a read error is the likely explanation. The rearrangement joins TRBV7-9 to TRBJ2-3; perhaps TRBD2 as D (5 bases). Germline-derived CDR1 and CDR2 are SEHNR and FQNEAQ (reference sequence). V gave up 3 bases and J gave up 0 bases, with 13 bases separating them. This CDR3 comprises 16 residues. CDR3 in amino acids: CASSFSTRTSTDTQYS. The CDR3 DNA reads TGTGCCAGCAGCTTCAGCACTAGAACCAGCACAGATACGCAGTATTCT.

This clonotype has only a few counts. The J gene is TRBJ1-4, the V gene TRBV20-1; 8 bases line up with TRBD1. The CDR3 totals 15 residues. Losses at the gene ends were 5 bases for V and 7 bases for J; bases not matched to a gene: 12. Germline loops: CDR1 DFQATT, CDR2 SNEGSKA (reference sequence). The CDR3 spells CSALQQGAIGEKLFF. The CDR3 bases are TGCAGTGCTCTGCAGCAGGGGGCGATTGGTGAAAAACTGTTTTTT.

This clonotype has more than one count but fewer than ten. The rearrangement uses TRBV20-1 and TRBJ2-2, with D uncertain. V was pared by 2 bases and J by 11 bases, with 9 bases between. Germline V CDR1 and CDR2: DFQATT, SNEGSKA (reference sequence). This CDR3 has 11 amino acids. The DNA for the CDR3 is TGCAGTGCTAGATCCGGGCCCGAGCTGTTTTTT. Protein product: CSARSGPELFF.